A single T cell receptor (beta chain) is shown here with its context. Time point described: after neoadjuvant nivolumab, at surgical resection. These oral cavity squamous cell carcinomas were HPV-negative and locally advanced. The protocol was immunoSEQ multiplex PCR, while the TCRdb copy is restricted to in-frame clones and leaves out a portion. The table has about 8,500 clones, 70% to 80% seen once. The V end was cut by 5 bases, the J end by 2 bases, with 15 bases between. Germline V gene lookup returns CDR1 SGHAT and CDR2 FQNNGV. This CDR3 has 15 residues. This sample was taken from a study of neoadjuvant anti-PD-1 for oral cavity cancer.

The sample was PBMCs, taken after nivolumab (anti-PD-1) treatment. The rearrangement uses TRBV11-2 and TRBJ2-5; D gene unclear. This TCR was sampled from a person between 40 and 80 years old with oral cavity squamous cell carcinoma. The CDR3 is CASSARSQSQETQYF. DNA of the CDR3: TGTGCCAGCAGCGCGAGGTCCCAATCACAAGAGACCCAGTACTTC.